This T cell receptor (beta chain) derives from a study of Ad26.COV2.S vaccination and SARS-CoV-2 variants (TCRdb year 2021). About the study as a whole: Donors in the vaccine arm were drawn from COV1001, a phase I-IIa trial of Ad26.COV2.S in healthy adults that was multicentre, randomized, double-blind and placebo-controlled. Ad26.COV2.S was given intramuscularly at 5x10^10 or 1x10^11 viral particles, as a single shot or as two shots 56 days apart. Sequencing of the TCRbeta repertoire served to evaluate the specificity and breadth of SARS-CoV-2-reactive T cell receptors following Ad26.COV2.S vaccination. Investigators remained blinded to trial group allocation during experiments and outcome assessment. Trial participants were randomized into five groups of five: low-dose or high-dose Ad26.COV2.S given once or twice, or placebo on both occasions. The TCR-sequenced set comprised about 32 samples: roughly 19 Ad26.COV2.S vaccine recipients, 5 placebo recipients and 8 SARS-CoV-2 convalescent individuals.

V drops 5 bases and J drops 8 bases, leaving 15 bases in between. The CDR3 runs 13 amino acids, cysteine and phenylalanine included. Just the 39-base CDR3 DNA is kept, in frame starting at base 1. Per the germline V gene, SGHAT is the CDR1 and FQNNGV is the CDR2. The immunoSEQ Assay was used to sequence TCRbeta CDR3 regions. After extraction, genomic DNA underwent amplification by bias-controlled multiplex PCR, followed by high-throughput sequencing. As for how the authors treated the data: Collapsing and filtering of sequences were performed to quantify the absolute abundance of each unique TCRbeta CDR3 region. T cell fraction was estimated by normalizing TCRbeta template counts to usable DNA, which was measured by amplifying reference genes present in all nucleated cells. Repertoire TCRs were annotated as SARS-CoV-2-specific by exact matching of V gene, CDR3 amino acid sequence and J gene to a known reactive TCR set. MIRA supplied the reference SARS-CoV-2 TCR set, which was filtered for enrichment in COVID-19-positive ImmuneCODE repertoires so that public or cross-reactive TCRs were removed. Using the MIRA antigens, annotated TCRs were further analysed by specific ORF or by position within an ORF. Breadth was defined as annotated unique rearrangements over total unique productive rearrangements; depth was the summed frequency of those rearrangements. Two-sided Wilcoxon rank-sum tests were used to compare TCR breadth between groups. This immuneACCESS table, as held by TCRdb, lists in-frame sequences with V and J called but not all clones. Of the missing ones, under half trace to an unresolved V gene in checked studies; the others have no known cause. V, J and clone size are taken as reported in that table, and D and trimming were inferred from the DNA itself. This sample lists about half a million clones; around 89% were detected once. 1.5% to 2% of the sample rests with the top ten.

In the paper's terms, the treatment or condition label means: some 19 received Ad26.COV2.S at low or high dose, single or two shots; about 5 received placebo; per-sample allocation not given. Repertoires of vaccine and placebo recipients were sequenced from samples taken on day 63 after the first injection. In Cohort 1b, 25 or so adults aged 18-55 years were enrolled at a single site in Boston, USA, between 29 July and 7 August 2020. Ad26.COV2.S was a replication-incompetent adenovirus type 26 vector that expressed a prefusion-stabilized SARS-CoV-2 spike protein derived from the original Wuhan strain. What the work shows at the level of the full study, not this receptor alone: The study was not powered to compare responses between vaccine doses or regimens. Ad26.COV2.S recipients had higher spike-specific TCR breadth than placebo recipients (P = 0.0014). After vaccination, substantial breadth of spike-specific CD8+ and CD4+ T cell responses was reported. Comparable non-spike TCR breadth was observed between vaccine and placebo recipients, consistent with only spike being contained in the vaccine. According to the authors, total T cell responses may have been underestimated by the TCR breadth and depth analyses.

Comments on this clone: It lacks a known antigen. Per-base qualities were not stored, and no clone one base away is much larger.

The sequence links TRBV11-2 to TRBJ1-2, with a weak D call of TRBD1 (5 bases match). The TCR originated in a person between 18 and 65 years old who received the Ad26.COV2.S COVID-19 vaccine or a placebo. Sample: peripheral blood, taken in a trial of Ad26.COV2.S vaccine versus placebo. The DNA sequence reads TGTGCCAGCAGCCCGGGAGGGCCAGGGGGCTACACCTTC. It translates as CASSPGGPGGYTF.